These 30 T cell receptor beta chains came from one sample sequenced in a study of blood T cells in healthy people across ages. A sample-barcoded 5' primer and a J-beta primer mix were used in a second PCR of roughly 7 to 11 cycles. TCRdb re-called the 5' RACE reads with MiXCR, one entry per CDR3 protein. The table lists roughly 2 million distinct CDR3 sequences, less than 50% of them singletons. The source material was blood. Source of these receptors: a middle-aged woman in good health.

The chain couples TRBV18 to TRBJ2-5; D call uncertain. Germline V gene data show CDR1 as KGHSH and CDR2 as LQKENI. The CDR3 consists of 14 residues. V lost 0 bases to trimming and J lost 5 bases, with 10 bases between them. The CDR3 loop is CASSPPVVGETQYF. Here the CDR3 DNA reads TGTGCCAGCTCACCACCGGTCGTTGGGGAGACCCAGTACTTC.

The genes are TRBV23-1 and TRBJ2-7; 9 bases align to TRBD1. TRBV23-1 is assigned to the ORF class and has an uncertain function. The V segment lost 2 bases and the J segment 3 bases; nucleotides outside the gene matches: 8. There are 16 residues in the CDR3. The CDR3 nucleotides read TGCGCCAGCAGTCAAGGACAGGGGAGAACCTACTACGAGCAGTACTTC. This sequence encodes CASSQGQGRTYYEQYF.

CDR3 protein: CASSKERGRQGADEQYF. CDR3 sequence (DNA): TGTGCCAGCAGCAAAGAAAGGGGCCGTCAGGGGGCGGACGAGCAGTACTTC. The chain is built from TRBV21-1 and TRBJ2-5; TRBD1, the D gene given by the table, was not confirmed from the DNA. Matching the DNA end better, TRBJ2-7 makes the J call doubtful. TRBV21-1 is a recognized pseudogene. The CDR3 sequence is 17 residues long.

This CDR3 is CASSPLLLDRTTYGYTF. CDR3 nucleotides: TGTGCCAGCAGTCCCCTTCTCCTGGACAGAACTACCTATGGCTACACCTTC. The rearrangement links TRBV27 to TRBJ1-2; tentative D call: TRBD1 (6 bases). V lost 5 bases to trimming and J lost 4 bases, with 23 bases between them. The CDR3 has 17 residues. Germline loops: CDR1 MNHEY, CDR2 SMNVEV (reference sequence).

This clonotype occurred a few times. This chain connects TRBV29-1 to TRBJ2-1; the D gene is possibly TRBD2 (5 bases). V lost 6 bases and J lost 4, with 10 bases in between. The CDR3 is 12 residues long. The germline V gene encodes CDR1 SQVTM and CDR2 ANQGSEA. In DNA, the CDR3 is TGCAGCGTGAGGGTCAGATACAATGAGCAGTTCTTC. It encodes CSVRVRYNEQFF.

Here the CDR3 reads CASSLIEGVFNEQFF. CDR3 sequence (DNA): TGTGCCAGCAGCTTAATCGAGGGTGTCTTCAATGAGCAGTTCTTC. The V call is TRBV7-9, the J call TRBJ2-1; TRBD2 might be the D (5 bases). Germline CDR1 is SEHNR and CDR2 is FQNEAQ (reference sequence). V was clipped by 2 bases and J by 6 bases, with 14 bases between them. The CDR3 totals 15 residues. The complete variable domain, with remaining parts taken from reference TRBV7-9 and TRBJ2-1, reads DTGVSQNPRHKITKRGQNVTFRCDPISEHNRLYWYRQTLGQGPEFLTYFQNEAQLEKSRLLSDRFSAERPKGSFSTLEIQRTEQGDSAMYLCASSLIEGVFNEQFFGPGTRLTVL.

This clonotype has just a few counts. The V gene is TRBV2, the J gene TRBJ2-7; no clear D gene. Per the germline V gene, CDR1 is SNHLY and CDR2 is FYNNEI. The CDR3 is made up of 13 amino acids. V shed 4 bases and J shed 3 bases, with 10 bases lying between them. The CDR3 here is CASSVDHLYEQYF. CDR3 nucleotides: TGTGCCAGCAGTGTAGATCACCTCTACGAGCAGTACTTC.

The J gene is TRBJ1-6, the V gene TRBV6-6; TRBD1 is a possible D gene (5 bases). CDR1 and CDR2 (germline): MNHNY, SVGAGI (reference sequence). CDR3 length: 15 amino acids. Trimming took 4 bases from V and 5 from J, leaving 12 bases between them. CDR3: CASSLGETNNSPLHF. The CDR3 bases are TGTGCCAGCAGTTTGGGGGAGACCAATAATTCACCCCTCCACTTT.

The chain uses TRBV27 and TRBJ1-2, with D perhaps matching TRBD1 (5 bases). Between the trimmed V and J ends, which lost 7 bases and 6 bases, there was a span of 21 bases. The CDR3 is 15 residues long. CDR1 and CDR2 from the germline V gene are MNHEY and SMNVEV (reference sequence). The CDR3 reads CASNKGQGEENGYTF. The DNA for the CDR3 is TGTGCCAGCAATAAAGGGCAGGGAGAAGAAAATGGCTACACCTTC.

The CDR3 reads CASSANPGLRSDTQYF. The CDR3 coding sequence is TGTGCCAGCAGCGCAAACCCGGGACTAAGATCAGATACGCAGTATTTT. This chain joins TRBV7-9 and TRBJ2-3; the match to TRBD2 covers 7 bases. The CDR3 covers 16 residues. The V gene end was trimmed by 5 bases and the J gene end by 4 bases; junction bases not matched to a gene: 12. Looked up from germline, CDR1 is SEHNR and CDR2 is FQNEAQ (reference sequence).

V is TRBV20-1 and J is TRBJ1-2; maybe TRBD1 (6 bases). Germline values: CDR1 DFQATT, CDR2 SNEGSKA (reference sequence). Trimming took off 0 bases at V and 7 bases at J, with 21 bases between the two ends. The CDR3 is 16 amino acids. CDR3 DNA sequence: TGCAGTGCTAGAGATGGGAAAGTCGGAGAGGGGGGTGGCTACACCTTC. Translated: CSARDGKVGEGGGYTF.

CDR3 DNA sequence: TGTGCCACCAGTGATCCCGGACAGGTCCAAGAGACCCAGTACTTC. Translated, it gives CATSDPGQVQETQYF. V is TRBV24-1 and J is TRBJ2-5, with TRBD1 matching 7 bases. CDR1 and CDR2 from the germline V gene are KGHDR and SFDVKD. V shed 3 bases and J 1 base; nucleotides not matched to a gene: 4. This CDR3 has 15 amino acids.

The rearrangement links TRBV4-1 to TRBJ2-3, with D tentatively TRBD2 (6 bases). The CDR3 is 24 residues long. The germline V and J ends were trimmed by 0 bases and 0 bases, with 34 bases remaining between them. Germline V gives CDR1 MGHRA, CDR2 YSYEKL. DNA for the CDR3: TGCGCCAGCAGCCAAGATCCCCACTTGATCGGGGGAACTACCGTTACCTCTAGCACAGATACGCAGTATTTT. Encoded protein: CASSQDPHLIGGTTVTSSTDTQYF.

The V and J genes are TRBV9 and TRBJ2-5; D uncertain. This CDR3 has 14 amino acids. Germline V CDR1 and CDR2: SGDLS, YYNGEE. V gave up 0 bases and J gave up 2 bases, with 8 bases separating them. CDR3 in amino acids: CASSVDARQETQYF. CDR3 in DNA: TGTGCCAGCAGCGTAGATGCGAGGCAAGAGACCCAGTACTTC.

This clonotype appeared many times. This chain connects TRBV7-9 to TRBJ2-7; tentatively, D is TRBD1 (6 bases). V lost 2 bases, J lost 5 bases, and 13 bases lay in between. The germline V gene has CDR1 SEHNR and CDR2 FQNEAQ (reference sequence). The CDR3 contains 14 residues. The CDR3 DNA reads as TGTGCCAGCAGCTTATCCAGGGGTCGTGACGAGCAGTACTTC. It is translated as CASSLSRGRDEQYF.

Regarding this clonotype: This may be a read error, as it is one base from a much larger clone. This rearrangement joins TRBV7-2 to TRBJ2-4, with a weak D call TRBD2 (6 bases). The end of the DNA aligns better with TRBJ2-7, so the J call may be wrong. Germline lookup yields CDR1 SGHTA and CDR2 FQGNSA. This CDR3 has 14 residues. CDR3 amino acids: CASSLGEVGHEQYF. The CDR3 DNA is TGTGCCAGCAGCTTAGGGGAGGTGGGGCACGAGCAGTACTTC.

The V and J genes are TRBV6-2 or TRBV6-3 and TRBJ2-1, with 10 bases aligning to TRBD2. The germline V gene encodes CDR1 MNHEY and CDR2 SVGEGT. V was pared by 8 bases and J by 4 bases, with 11 bases of the junction left unmatched. CDR3 length equals 16 residues. CDR3 bases: TGTGCCAGCCGCCCTAGCGGGGGCCCCCTTTACAATGAGCAGTTCTTC. Its protein is CASRPSGGPLYNEQFF.

A single count supports this clonotype. The chain combines TRBV7-2 with TRBJ2-5; D possibly corresponds to TRBD2 (6 bases). Trimming shortened V by 0 bases and J by 4 bases, and 15 bases separated the two germline ends. Germline V CDR1 and CDR2: SGHTA, FQGNSA. This CDR3 has 16 residues. The CDR3 region has the DNA TGTGCCAGCAGCTTAGCCGTAGCGGCCCTCGGAGAGACCCAGTACTTC. This encodes CASSLAVAALGETQYF.

The chain joins TRBV20-1 to TRBJ2-1; D is possibly TRBD1 or TRBD2 (5 bases each). CDR3 length: 13 residues. Germline CDR1 DFQATT, CDR2 SNEGSKA (reference sequence). Deletions cut 5 bases from V and 5 bases from J, with 13 bases between. CDR3 coding DNA: TGCAGTGCTGGGGACCCTCGGGACAATGAGCAGTTCTTC. Encoded protein: CSAGDPRDNEQFF.

This rearrangement joins TRBV4-1 to TRBJ2-5; 12 bases fit TRBD2. With 2 bases clipped from V and 2 bases from J, the junction kept 3 bases outside the gene matches. Per the germline V gene, CDR1 is MGHRA and CDR2 is YSYEKL. This CDR3 is built from 16 residues. CDR3 DNA sequence: TGCGCCAGCAGCCAATCTGGGACTAGCGGGCAAGAGACCCAGTACTTC. Protein product: CASSQSGTSGQETQYF.

This clonotype was observed a few times. The gene calls are TRBV4-2 and TRBJ2-3; 10 bases fit TRBD2. This CDR3 is 18 amino acids long. Germline CDR1 is LGHNA and CDR2 is YNFKEQ. Unmatched junction bases numbered 6, after V lost 0 bases and J lost 0 bases. The CDR3 DNA is TGTGCCAGCAGCCAAGACGAGGGACTAGCGCCAAGCACAGATACGCAGTATTTT. Its translation is CASSQDEGLAPSTDTQYF.

J is TRBJ2-3 and V is TRBV28, with D maybe TRBD2 (5 bases). The V end was cut by 6 bases, the J end by 5 bases, with 15 bases between. CDR1 MDHEN and CDR2 SYDVKM come from the germline V gene. The CDR3 contains 14 residues. As DNA, the CDR3 is TGTGCCAGCAGAATAGAGAGGGTCAGAGATACGCAGTATTTT. Protein: CASRIERVRDTQYF.

The chain combines TRBV29-1 with TRBJ2-1, with D possibly being TRBD2 (5 bases). The J call is in doubt because the DNA end fits TRBJ2-7 better. The CDR3 is 15 residues long. Germline loops: CDR1 SQVTM, CDR2 ANQGSEA. The CDR3 DNA sequence: TGCAGCGTCGGGGAGCGGAGTAGCTCCTACAATGAGCAGTACTTC. It translates to CSVGERSSSYNEQYF.

This clonotype was seen just once. J is TRBJ2-1 and V is TRBV7-8; D might be TRBD1 (5 bases). The J call is in doubt because the DNA end fits TRBJ2-7 better. Germline-derived CDR1 and CDR2 are SGHVS and FQNEAQ. This CDR3 region has 12 residues. The CDR3 loop reads CASSSRVTEQYF. CDR3 nucleotides: TGTGCCAGCAGCTCCAGGGTTACCGAGCAGTACTTC.

This clonotype was seen only a few times. This rearrangement joins TRBV20-1 to TRBJ1-1; D unclear. With 5 bases removed from V and 2 bases from J, the gap between germline ends came to 3 bases. CDR3 length equals 10 residues. CDR1 DFQATT and CDR2 SNEGSKA come from the germline V gene (reference sequence). CDR3 sequence (DNA): TGCAGTGCTTCTAACACTGAAGCTTTCTTT. It codes for CSASNTEAFF.

The table lists this clonotype with a few counts. The V call is TRBV29-1, the J call TRBJ2-3; 7 bases line up with TRBD2. With 6 bases clipped from V and 0 bases from J, the junction kept 9 bases outside the gene matches. CDR3 length: 15 amino acids. Looked up from germline, CDR1 is SQVTM and CDR2 is ANQGSEA. CDR3 amino acids: CSVSPSGASTDTQYF. CDR3 DNA sequence: TGCAGCGTGTCCCCGAGCGGGGCGAGCACAGATACGCAGTATTTT.

The chain is built from TRBV4-3 and TRBJ2-7; 8 positions agree with TRBD2. Trimming cost V 5 bases and J 7 bases; bases outside gene matches: 19. The CDR3 loop spans 17 amino acids. Germline V CDR1 and CDR2: LGHNA, YSLEER. The CDR3 spells CASSSRGSGGSYNEQYF. CDR3 coding DNA: TGCGCCAGCAGCTCAAGGGGAAGCGGGGGATCTTACAATGAGCAGTACTTC.

The CDR3 spells CASSYSVRQTTGRGSPLHF. In DNA, the CDR3 is TGTGCCAGCAGTTACTCGGTTAGGCAGACGACGGGACGGGGTTCACCCCTCCACTTT. The chain combines TRBV6-5 with TRBJ1-6; perhaps TRBD1 as D (5 bases). The CDR3 totals 19 residues. Germline loops: CDR1 MNHEY, CDR2 SVGAGI. The germline V and J ends were trimmed by 0 bases and 9 bases, with 24 bases remaining between them.

The chain employs TRBV28 and TRBJ2-7; 8 bases align to TRBD1. The DNA matches TRBJ2-1 better at its end, which makes the J call doubtful. Germline V CDR1 and CDR2: MDHEN, SYDVKM. CDR3 length: 16 amino acids. CDR3: CASSLHRGQGSLEQFF. CDR3 coding DNA: TGTGCCAGCAGTTTACACAGAGGACAGGGATCCCTCGAGCAGTTCTTC.

The chain is built from TRBV20-1 and TRBJ1-2; D is ambiguous. This CDR3 is built from 13 residues. The V gene's germline CDR1 is DFQATT and CDR2 SNEGSKA (reference sequence). Between the trimmed V and J ends, which lost 1 base and 3 bases, there was a span of 9 bases. The CDR3, as DNA: TGCAGTGCTAGAGCCTTCGTCGACTATGGCTACACCTTC. Translated: CSARAFVDYGYTF.